The 32 T cell receptor beta chains listed next were all sequenced from one sample in a study of beta chain features in type 1 diabetes. Expressed TCRB transcripts were sequenced because the isolated RNA had all been reverse transcribed beforehand. Clones were sequenced by immunoSEQ multiplex PCR, and TCRdb holds only the in-frame ones, with some missing. The table shows roughly 24,000 clones, with around 69% occurring only once. Study conclusions and caveats: Shorter TCRB CDR3s, moderately but significantly so, marked every one of the four CD4+ subsets in Type 1 diabetes patients.

Their target antigens are unknown. Sequenced material: Tregs from blood. The receptors stem from a man in his late teens or twenties with type 1 diabetes.

The chain links TRBV25-1 to TRBJ2-1, with TRBD2 as a possible D gene (5 bases). V gave up 7 bases and J gave up 6 bases, with 16 bases separating them. Per germline, CDR1 MGHDK and CDR2 SYGVNS. CDR3 length: 14 amino acids. CDR3 bases: TGTGCCAGCATGAAGTACGAGGGTACCAATGAGCAGTTCTTC. It specifies CASMKYEGTNEQFF.

This rearrangement joins TRBV6-6 to TRBJ1-1; the D is unclear. The CDR3 is made up of 13 amino acids. V was clipped by 6 bases and J by 6 bases, with 14 bases between them. Germline V gene lookup returns CDR1 MNHNY and CDR2 SVGAGI (reference sequence). The chain's CDR3 is CASSREERSEAFF. The DNA of the CDR3 is TGTGCCAGCAGCCGCGAGGAAAGGTCTGAAGCTTTCTTT.

The chain uses TRBV19 and TRBJ1-1; no reliable D call. V shed 11 bases and J shed 1 base, with 14 bases lying between them. Germline CDR1 LNHDA, CDR2 SQIVND (reference sequence). CDR3 size: 13 residues. The CDR3 region has the DNA TGTGCCGCCGGTTGGAGGAGGAACACTGAAGCTTTCTTT. The encoded protein is CAAGWRRNTEAFF. Using reference TRBV19 and TRBJ1-1 for the parts outside the CDR3, the full variable domain is DGGITQSPKYLFRKEGQNVTLSCEQNLNHDAMYWYRQDPGQGLRLIYYSQIVNDFQKGDIAEGYSVSREKKESFPLTVTSAQKNPTAFYLCAAGWRRNTEAFFGQGTRLTVV.

This chain connects TRBV14 to TRBJ2-7; maybe TRBD1 (6 bases). The CDR3 extends over 14 amino acids. V dropped 1 base and J dropped 3 bases, with 10 bases sitting between them. The germline V gene encodes CDR1 SGHDN and CDR2 FVKESK. The CDR3 loop reads CASSQGQGLYEQYF. CDR3 nucleotides: TGTGCCAGCAGCCAAGGGCAGGGGCTCTACGAGCAGTACTTC.

This chain uses TRBV11-2 with TRBJ1-1; D is unresolved. V lost 2 bases to trimming and J lost 4 bases, with 8 bases between them. The CDR3 spans 13 residues. Germline CDR1 and CDR2: SGHAT and FQNNGV. The CDR3: CASSLTGFTEAFF. The CDR3 DNA reads as TGTGCCAGCAGCTTAACGGGGTTCACTGAAGCTTTCTTT.

The CDR3 spells CSASQKTQYF. The CDR3 nucleotides read TGCAGTGCTAGTCAAAAGACCCAGTACTTC. The gene calls are TRBV20-1 and TRBJ2-5; D unclear. This CDR3 is 10 amino acids long. The germline V gene encodes CDR1 DFQATT and CDR2 SNEGSKA (reference sequence). V lost 3 bases and J lost 6, with 5 bases in between.

This clone was found a few times. The V call is TRBV10-3, the J call TRBJ2-7, with a tentative D call TRBD2 (6 bases). V was shortened by 4 bases and J by 2 bases, with 12 bases between the two germline ends. This CDR3 has 14 amino acids. CDR1 is ENHRY and CDR2 is SYGVKD in the germline V gene. CDR3: CAISGGSGPYEQYF. Written as DNA, the CDR3 is TGTGCCATCAGTGGTGGTAGCGGTCCCTACGAGCAGTACTTC.

The rearrangement joins TRBV29-1 to TRBJ2-1; weak D call: TRBD1 (6 bases). CDR3 length equals 15 residues. The V gene lost 6 bases and the J gene lost 0 bases, with 15 bases spanning the gap. Germline V gene sequence: CDR1 SQVTM, CDR2 ANQGSEA. Written as DNA, the CDR3 is TGCAGCGTACCAAACAGGGCCAACTCCTACAATGAGCAGTTCTTC. As protein: CSVPNRANSYNEQFF.

This chain uses TRBV18 with TRBJ2-3, with a possible D match to TRBD2 (6 bases). Germline CDR1 KGHSH, CDR2 LQKENI. This CDR3 has 15 amino acids. Trimming removed 3 bases from V and 2 bases from J, with 12 bases in between. The CDR3 nucleotides are TGTGCCAGCTCACCCCGGGGGACGGACACAGATACGCAGTATTTT. Translation gives CASSPRGTDTDTQYF.

CDR3 sequence: CASSRVVRVAYNEQFF. CDR3 nucleotides: TGTGCCAGCTCACGTGTGGTCAGGGTTGCCTACAATGAGCAGTTCTTC. The chain has TRBV18 and TRBJ2-1, with D perhaps matching TRBD1 (5 bases). V lost 4 bases to trimming and J lost 2 bases, with 15 bases between them. Per the germline V gene, CDR1 is KGHSH and CDR2 is LQKENI. This CDR3 has 16 residues.

A word on this clone: Other DNA sequences in the sample encode the same CDR3. J is TRBJ1-1 and V is TRBV7-2; 8 bases align to TRBD1. V lost 5 bases and J lost 3; bases outside the gene matches: 5. Looked up from germline, CDR1 is SGHTA and CDR2 is FQGNSA. The CDR3 spans 14 residues. The CDR3 sequence: CASSTRQGYTEAFF. The DNA of the CDR3 is TGTGCCAGCAGCACACGACAGGGGTACACTGAAGCTTTCTTT.

The chain joins TRBV7-8 to TRBJ2-5, with a possible D match to TRBD2 (6 bases). The length of the CDR3 is 15 residues. Trimming shortened V by 5 bases and J by 2 bases, and 15 bases separated the two germline ends. Germline V gene lookup returns CDR1 SGHVS and CDR2 FQNEAQ. The CDR3 nucleotides are TGTGCCAGCAGCGCTGGACCGAGCGGGCAAGAGACCCAGTACTTC. Protein product: CASSAGPSGQETQYF.

In this sample, this clone turned up once. At one end, the junction sequence differs from germline, possibly due to a read error. The chain recombines TRBV10-3 with TRBJ2-7; no definite D call. The CDR3 runs to 11 residues. Germline assignment: CDR1 ENHRY and CDR2 SYGVKD. CDR3 DNA sequence: TGTGCCATCAGTGAGGACAACGCACGCCACTTC. This translates into CAISEDNARHF.

V gene TRBV7-9 combines with J gene TRBJ2-1; 12 bases fit TRBD2. Unmatched junction bases numbered 7, after V lost 2 bases and J lost 14 bases. The CDR3 loop spans 14 amino acids. CDR1 and CDR2 (germline): SEHNR, FQNEAQ (reference sequence). CDR3 sequence (DNA): TGTGCCAGCAGCTTACTAGCGGGGGGGCGTATGGAGTTCTTC. Translation: CASSLLAGGRMEFF.

The chain employs TRBV15 and TRBJ1-2, with 8 nucleotides matching TRBD1. Germline V gene lookup returns CDR1 LNHNV and CDR2 YYDKDF (reference sequence). The CDR3 has 14 amino acids. V lost 3 bases to trimming and J lost 6 bases; unmatched junction nucleotides: 6. In nucleotides, the CDR3 is TGTGCCACCAGCAGGGGCCGGACAGGGCATGGCTACACCTTC. Encoded protein: CATSRGRTGHGYTF.

The J gene is TRBJ1-2, the V gene TRBV7-9; 10 bases are shared with TRBD1. The CDR3 has 15 residues. The trim removed 4 bases at V and 8 bases at J, leaving 10 bases unmatched. Germline V gene data show CDR1 as SEHNR and CDR2 as FQNEAQ (reference sequence). Here the CDR3 DNA reads TGTGCCAGCAGCTCACTCAGAGACAGGGGGCACGGCTACACCTTC. It translates to CASSSLRDRGHGYTF.

Concerning this clone: The identical CDR3 is also encoded by other nucleotide sequences in the sample. The chain joins TRBV7-6 to TRBJ2-5, with TRBD1 matching over 10 bases. Germline values: CDR1 SGHVS, CDR2 FNYEAQ. After removal of 3 bases from V and 5 bases from J, the junction contained 3 bases not matched to a gene. This CDR3 is built from 14 residues. This CDR3 is CASSFGTGEETQYF. The CDR3 DNA reads as TGTGCCAGCAGCTTCGGGACAGGGGAGGAGACCCAGTACTTC.

The chain couples TRBV4-3 to TRBJ1-1, with 7 bases fitting TRBD1. The CDR3 spans 14 residues. The germline V gene has CDR1 LGHNA and CDR2 YSLEER. V gave up 4 bases and J gave up 4 bases; unmatched junction bases: 6. CDR3 DNA sequence: TGCGCCAGCAGCCTGGGACAGCCGGGCACTGAAGCTTTCTTT. As protein: CASSLGQPGTEAFF.

The genes are TRBV5-1 and TRBJ1-4, with D possibly matching TRBD1 (6 bases). The germline V and J ends were trimmed by 5 bases and 6 bases, with 17 bases remaining between them. Germline lookup yields CDR1 SGHRS and CDR2 YFSETQ. This CDR3 contains 15 residues. The CDR3 coding sequence is TGCGCCAGCAGTCCAGGACAGAGGCCTTATGAAAAACTGTTTTTT. Translated: CASSPGQRPYEKLFF. Full variable domain (missing parts from reference TRBV5-1 and TRBJ1-4): KAGVTQTPRYLIKTRGQQVTLSCSPISGHRSVSWYQQTPGQGLQFLFEYFSETQRNKGNFPGRFSGRQFSNSRSEMNVSTLELGDSALYLCASSPGQRPYEKLFFGSGTQLSVL.

This clone was counted a single time. This chain joins TRBV6-4 and TRBJ1-5; D unclear. Germline assignment: CDR1 MRHNA and CDR2 SNTAGT. The CDR3 has 15 residues. V was shortened by 0 bases and J by 5 bases, with 11 bases between the two germline ends. The CDR3 protein is CASSDSIRRDQPQHF. CDR3 DNA: TGTGCCAGCAGTGACTCGATTAGACGGGATCAGCCCCAGCATTTT.

The J gene is TRBJ2-5, the V gene TRBV10-3; 9 nucleotides align to TRBD2. The CDR3 is 18 amino acids. J gave up 7 bases and V 0 bases, and 15 bases lay outside the gene matches. Germline CDR1 is ENHRY and CDR2 is SYGVKD. The CDR3 region is CAISESALAGSPSWTQYF. As DNA, the CDR3 is TGTGCCATCAGTGAGTCTGCGCTAGCGGGGTCCCCCTCCTGGACCCAGTACTTC.

This clone was picked up one time. The rearrangement uses TRBV9 and TRBJ1-1, with D possibly matching TRBD1 (5 bases). The germline gives CDR1 SGDLS, CDR2 YYNGEE. V dropped 0 bases and J dropped 6 bases, with 12 bases sitting between them. The CDR3 loop spans 14 amino acids. CDR3 residues: CASSVVVSGAEAFF. CDR3 DNA: TGTGCCAGCAGCGTAGTTGTGTCGGGGGCTGAAGCTTTCTTT.

The chain employs TRBV4-2 and TRBJ2-7, with 14 bases aligning to TRBD2. J lost 6 bases, V lost 4 bases, and 17 bases had no gene match. This CDR3 is built from 19 residues. The germline CDR1 and CDR2 sequences are LGHNA and YNFKEQ. The DNA for the CDR3 is TGTGCCAGCAGCCGCCAATTAGGCCAGGGACTAGCGGGAGCGGGCGAGCAGTACTTC. It yields the protein CASSRQLGQGLAGAGEQYF.

CDR3 in DNA: TGTGCCAGCAGAGAGAGACAGGGCCGTATTAACTATGGCTACACCTTC. This sequence encodes CASRERQGRINYGYTF. The chain links TRBV6-6 to TRBJ1-2, with 7 bases fitting TRBD1. The germline gives CDR1 MNHNY, CDR2 SVGAGI (reference sequence). Trimming took 6 bases from V and 1 from J; bases not matched to a gene: 11. This CDR3 is built from 16 residues.

The V gene is TRBV28, the J gene TRBJ1-2, with 8 bases identical to TRBD1. The junction had 3 bases not matched to a gene; V was cut back by 6 bases and J by 3 bases. Per the germline V gene, CDR1 is MDHEN and CDR2 is SYDVKM. The CDR3 sequence is 13 residues long. CDR3 amino acids: CASSPGGYYGYTF. CDR3 in DNA: TGTGCCAGCAGCCCAGGGGGCTACTATGGCTACACCTTC.

This chain joins TRBV9 and TRBJ2-3, with a weak D call TRBD2 (7 bases). CDR3 length equals 13 residues. Trimming took 5 bases from V and 14 from J, leaving 21 bases between them. Germline CDR1 SGDLS, CDR2 YYNGEE. The CDR3 region has the DNA TGTGCCAGCAGTCCCTCTCCAAGGGGGGGATGGTATTTT. This gives the protein CASSPSPRGGWYF.

This clone was counted a few times. The chain couples TRBV29-1 to TRBJ2-1; 7 nucleotides align to TRBD2. Germline V gene lookup returns CDR1 SQVTM and CDR2 ANQGSEA. The CDR3 extends over 13 amino acids. V trimming: 7 bases; J trimming: 5 bases; junction bases outside the gene matches: 8. Written as DNA, the CDR3 is TGCAGCGCCGGCCGCGGGGGAGACAATGAGCAGTTCTTC. It is translated as CSAGRGGDNEQFF.

The chain employs TRBV28 and TRBJ1-4; 8 bases agree with TRBD1. V trimming: 5 bases; J trimming: 0 bases; junction bases outside the gene matches: 2. The CDR3 loop spans 15 amino acids. From germline, CDR1 is MDHEN and CDR2 SYDVKM. CDR3 sequence (DNA): TGTGCCAGCAGTACAGGGGGTGCAACTAATGAAAAACTGTTTTTT. Translating it yields CASSTGGATNEKLFF.

This clone was seen once. The V gene is TRBV5-1, the J gene TRBJ2-1, with 11 bases lining up with TRBD2. The germline V gene has CDR1 SGHRS and CDR2 YFSETQ. The CDR3 runs 16 residues. The J segment lost 3 bases and the V segment lost 5 bases, leaving 7 bases of the junction unmatched. The CDR3 nucleotides read TGCGCCAGCAGTCAAACTAGCGGGAGCCTCTACAATGAGCAGTTCTTC. It codes for CASSQTSGSLYNEQFF.

This rearrangement joins TRBV10-3 to TRBJ2-3; D ambiguous. The CDR3 spans 11 residues. Germline assignment: CDR1 ENHRY and CDR2 SYGVKD. The V gene lost 10 bases and the J gene lost 5 bases, with 10 bases spanning the gap. For the CDR3, the DNA is TGTGCCAGCTTGAGAAGAGATACGCAGTATTTT. Translation: CASLRRDTQYF.

This chain uses TRBV6-6 with TRBJ1-5; 9 bases map to TRBD1. The trim removed 7 bases at V and 4 bases at J, leaving 11 bases unmatched. This CDR3 has 16 amino acids. Germline V gives CDR1 MNHNY, CDR2 SVGAGI (reference sequence). As DNA, the CDR3 is TGTGCCAGCAAAACAGGGGGCGACCCTCCTAATCAGCCCCAGCATTTT. It specifies CASKTGGDPPNQPQHF.

The V call is TRBV5-1, the J call TRBJ2-1; no reliable D call. The germline V gene has CDR1 SGHRS and CDR2 YFSETQ. The CDR3 is 16 amino acids. With 1 base removed from V and 2 bases from J, the gap between germline ends came to 13 bases. As DNA, the CDR3 is TGCGCCAGCAGCTTGTACCCGGGTCTGACCTACAATGAGCAGTTCTTC. Residues: CASSLYPGLTYNEQFF.